This T cell receptor (beta chain) was retrieved from a study of blood T cell repertoires in COVID-19. Across the whole study: Researchers got acute and convalescent COVID-19 samples from the United States, Italy and Spain.

Germline CDR1 reads SGHVS; CDR2 reads FQNEAQ. The ends lost 6 bases at V and 5 bases at J; junction bases unmatched: 16. This CDR3 has 18 amino acids. Profiled with immunoSEQ multiplex PCR; TCRdb holds only in-frame clones, not every one. Of about 260,000 clones in the sample, approximately 84% were seen once. The sequencing sample was made of peripheral blood. This clonotype was obtained from a woman older than 75 with acute or convalescent COVID-19. The chain couples TRBV7-8 to TRBJ1-4; 9 bases fit TRBD1. The CDR3 region is CASSQGQGRGRGNEKLFF. The CDR3 DNA reads as TGTGCCAGCAGTCAAGGACAGGGGAGGGGTAGAGGGAATGAAAAACTGTTTTTT.